This T cell receptor beta chain comes out of a study of blood T cells in healthy people across ages. Notes on the study in general: Since the PBMCs were unsorted, naive and antigen-experienced cells could not be conclusively compared.

Primers used in a second PCR of roughly 6 to 12 cycles were a sample-barcoded 5' primer and a J-beta primer mix. TCRdb re-derived calls from the 5' RACE reads in MiXCR, one entry per CDR3 protein. The sample includes about 1.6 million distinct CDR3 sequences, roughly 32% of them seen just once. This clonotype was seen a handful of times. The antigen is unknown. Trimming took off 6 bases at V and 5 bases at J, with 16 bases between the two ends. Germline V gene data show CDR1 as LGHDT and CDR2 as YNNKEL (reference sequence). The CDR3 contains 14 residues. The TCR comes from a woman aged 30 to 39 in good health. The sequenced sample was blood. The chain uses TRBV3-1 and TRBJ2-5; D is perhaps TRBD1 (6 bases). The CDR3 DNA is TGTGCCAGCAGGATTAAGGGGGATGCGGAGACCCAGTACTTC. This encodes CASRIKGDAETQYF.